Shown below are 30 T cell receptor beta chains from a single sample sequenced in a study of identical twins. TCRdb re-derived calls from the 5' RACE reads in MiXCR, one entry per CDR3 protein. The sample consists of 1.5 million or so distinct CDR3 sequences, more than 30% of them appearing once. The sequencing sample was made of cord blood. These receptors originate from a newborn girl in good health.

With regard to this clonotype: At one end, the junction sequence differs from germline, possibly due to a read error. This chain connects TRBV5-1 to TRBJ1-6; TRBD1 might be the D (5 bases). The CDR3 runs to 14 residues. Germline loops: CDR1 SGHRS, CDR2 YFSETQ. For the CDR3, the DNA is TGCGCCAGCAGCTTGGCCCAGGGAGTTTCACCCCCCCACTTT. This translates into CASSLAQGVSPPHF.

The chain combines TRBV12-3 or TRBV12-4 with TRBJ1-5; 8 nucleotides agree with TRBD1. CDR3 size: 16 residues. Trimming cost V 5 bases and J 5 bases; bases outside gene matches: 11. The CDR3 sequence is CASSRSAGGWDQPQHF. As DNA, the CDR3 is TGTGCCAGCAGTCGTTCGGCAGGGGGCTGGGATCAGCCCCAGCATTTT.

The table lists this clonotype with many counts. The chain uses TRBV9 and TRBJ2-5, with 9 bases aligning to TRBD1. The J call may be wrong; the DNA end is better matched by TRBJ2-7. Germline values: CDR1 SGDLS, CDR2 YYNGEE. The CDR3 runs 12 residues. The CDR3, as DNA: TGTGCCAGCAGTCCGGGACAGGGCGAGCAGTACTTC. Protein sequence: CASSPGQGEQYF.

The chain links TRBV5-1 to TRBJ1-5; no clear D. CDR3 length equals 15 residues. The germline gives CDR1 SGHRS, CDR2 YFSETQ. Between the trimmed V and J ends, which lost 5 bases and 0 bases, there was a span of 12 bases. The CDR3 DNA follows: TGCGCCAGCAGTCGCAGACCGGATAGCAATCAGCCCCAGCATTTT. It encodes CASSRRPDSNQPQHF.

This rearrangement joins TRBV30 to TRBJ1-2; D is ambiguous. CDR1 GTSNPN and CDR2 SVGIG come from the germline V gene (reference sequence). The CDR3 sequence is 13 residues long. Trimming removed 3 bases at V and 2 bases at J, with 10 bases between. CDR3 bases: TGTGCCTGGAGCGACGCCGACAACTATGGCTACACCTTC. It is translated as CAWSDADNYGYTF.

The genes are TRBV10-3 and TRBJ1-5; possibly TRBD1 for D (5 bases). This CDR3 is 17 amino acids long. CDR1 ENHRY and CDR2 SYGVKD come from the germline V gene. Trimming removed 0 bases at V and 3 bases at J, with 15 bases between. CDR3 sequence (DNA): TGTGCCATCAGTGAGTCTAGTGGAGGGGCCAACAATCAGCCCCAGCATTTT. Its protein is CAISESSGGANNQPQHF.

The chain combines TRBV7-6 with TRBJ2-1; perhaps TRBD2 as D (7 bases). The CDR3 is 15 amino acids. V was clipped by 2 bases and J by 7 bases, with 15 bases between them. Germline loops: CDR1 SGHVS, CDR2 FNYEAQ. In DNA, the CDR3 is TGTGCCAGCAGCTTAACGGGGGGCAGGGTTAATGAGCAGTTCTTC. This translates into CASSLTGGRVNEQFF.

This chain joins TRBV20-1 and TRBJ2-3, with 12 bases lining up with TRBD2. The CDR3 spans 18 residues. V trimming: 5 bases; J trimming: 0 bases; junction bases outside the gene matches: 12. Germline CDR1 and CDR2: DFQATT and SNEGSKA (reference sequence). CDR3 in DNA: TGCAGTGCTTCTCCGCTTGGACTAGCGGGACTTAGCACAGATACGCAGTATTTT. Its translation is CSASPLGLAGLSTDTQYF.

This chain joins TRBV7-6 and TRBJ2-7, with 11 bases that match TRBD1. CDR3 length equals 17 residues. The V segment lost 5 bases and the J segment 1 base; nucleotides outside the gene matches: 10. Germline V CDR1 and CDR2: SGHVS, FNYEAQ. The CDR3 protein is CASSPRTGGYRSYEQYF. The CDR3 coding sequence is TGTGCCAGCAGCCCCCGGACAGGGGGCTACAGATCCTACGAGCAGTACTTC.

This clonotype was seen only a few times. The chain uses TRBV20-1 and TRBJ2-3; no firm D call. CDR3 length equals 11 residues. In germline, CDR1 is DFQATT, CDR2 SNEGSKA (reference sequence). V was pared by 8 bases and J by 5 bases, with 11 bases between. CDR3 DNA sequence: TGCAGTCGCCTCTTTGGAGATACGCAGTATTTT. Its protein product is CSRLFGDTQYF.

The chain combines TRBV27 with TRBJ2-5; D perhaps matches TRBD1 (6 bases). CDR3 length: 15 residues. CDR1 and CDR2 (germline): MNHEY, SMNVEV (reference sequence). V was shortened by 2 bases and J by 4 bases, with 14 bases between the two germline ends. CDR3 in DNA: TGTGCCAGCAGTTTACGCTGGGGGCAACGAGAGACCCAGTACTTC. Translated: CASSLRWGQRETQYF.

Many counts were recorded for this clonotype. This chain uses TRBV28 with TRBJ2-4; D is uncertain. With the DNA end fitting TRBJ2-7 better, the J assignment may be wrong. This CDR3 comprises 12 residues. Per germline, CDR1 MDHEN and CDR2 SYDVKM. The CDR3 spells CASSSLRYEQYF. The CDR3 nucleotides are TGTGCCAGCAGTTCCCTGCGTTACGAGCAGTACTTC.

This clonotype was detected ten times or more. CDR3: CASSLGSSSTDTQYF. The CDR3 region has the DNA TGCGCCAGCAGCTTGGGCAGTTCTAGCACAGATACGCAGTATTTT. The genes are TRBV5-1 and TRBJ2-3, with D unresolved. The CDR3 extends over 15 amino acids. CDR1 is SGHRS and CDR2 is YFSETQ in the germline V gene. The V and J ends lost 0 bases and 0 bases respectively, with 8 bases between them. The full variable domain, in which reference TRBV5-1 and TRBJ2-3 provide the parts outside the CDR3, is KAGVTQTPRYLIKTRGQQVTLSCSPISGHRSVSWYQQTPGQGLQFLFEYFSETQRNKGNFPGRFSGRQFSNSRSEMNVSTLELGDSALYLCASSLGSSSTDTQYFGPGTRLTVL.

The chain employs TRBV5-1 and TRBJ1-2; 8 nucleotides agree with TRBD1. This CDR3 has 15 residues. V lost 0 bases, J lost 6 bases, and 7 bases stayed unmatched. In germline, CDR1 is SGHRS, CDR2 YFSETQ. The CDR3 spells CASSLAPGGLDGYTF. CDR3 in DNA: TGCGCCAGCAGCTTGGCTCCAGGGGGCTTGGATGGCTACACCTTC. The full variable domain, its missing parts supplied by reference TRBV5-1 and TRBJ1-2, is KAGVTQTPRYLIKTRGQQVTLSCSPISGHRSVSWYQQTPGQGLQFLFEYFSETQRNKGNFPGRFSGRQFSNSRSEMNVSTLELGDSALYLCASSLAPGGLDGYTFGSGTRLTVV.

This clonotype has a handful of counts. This chain uses TRBV7-8 with TRBJ2-7; 10 bases map to TRBD2. The germline V gene has CDR1 SGHVS and CDR2 FQNEAQ. This CDR3 comprises 16 residues. Germline trimming cut 2 bases from V and 4 bases from J; bases unmatched to any gene: 8. The CDR3 is CASSLSGTSDKYEQYF. The CDR3 DNA follows: TGTGCCAGCAGCTTAAGTGGGACTAGCGATAAATACGAGCAGTACTTC.

DNA of the CDR3: TGCAGTGCTAGCGTAGCTCGAGATACGCAGTATTTT. Encoded protein: CSASVARDTQYF. The rearrangement joins TRBV20-1 to TRBJ2-3; no reliable D call. V was cut by 3 bases and J by 5 bases, with 9 bases left in between. CDR1 is DFQATT and CDR2 is SNEGSKA in the germline V gene (reference sequence). CDR3 size: 12 residues.

This clonotype was recorded many times. The chain is built from TRBV20-1 and TRBJ2-3; no clear D gene. This CDR3 has 12 amino acids. The V and J ends lost 5 bases and 5 bases respectively, with 11 bases between them. Germline CDR1 reads DFQATT; CDR2 reads SNEGSKA (reference sequence). CDR3 bases: TGCAGTGCTGGTTTTCGGCGAGATACGCAGTATTTT. It is translated as CSAGFRRDTQYF.

On this clonotype: Sequence at one end of the junction differs from germline and may be a read error. The CDR3, as DNA: TGTGCCACGGGAAGGGACAGCAATCAGCCCCGGCATTTT. It is translated as CATGRDSNQPRHF. The rearrangement uses TRBV10-3 and TRBJ1-5; 7 nucleotides align to TRBD1. Germline CDR1 reads ENHRY; CDR2 reads SYGVKD. The CDR3 runs to 13 residues.

Notes on this clonotype: One end of the junction is discordant with germline, which a read error may explain. The J gene is TRBJ1-5, the V gene TRBV2; 7 bases map to TRBD1. The CDR3 runs 15 residues. CDR1 is SNHLY, CDR2 FYNNEI, per germline. This chain's CDR3 is CASSADRAGKQPQHF. The CDR3 DNA is TGTGCCAGCAGTGCCGACAGGGCGGGCAAGCAGCCCCAGCATTTT.

This sequence joins TRBV18 and TRBJ2-7; D not resolved. The ends were cut back, 2 bases at V and 3 bases at J, with 11 bases in the middle. The CDR3 consists of 14 residues. Germline-derived CDR1 and CDR2 are KGHSH and LQKENI. CDR3 sequence reads: CASSPMPTDYEQYF. As DNA, the CDR3 is TGTGCCAGCTCACCAATGCCGACGGACTACGAGCAGTACTTC.

CDR3 bases: TGTGCCAGCAGTTTACGTACTAGCGCGGAGACCCAGTACTTC. Residues: CASSLRTSAETQYF. The V call is TRBV28, the J call TRBJ2-5; 7 bases fit TRBD2. Germline CDR1 MDHEN, CDR2 SYDVKM. The CDR3 totals 14 residues. The V and J ends lost 2 bases and 5 bases, in that order; junction bases with no gene match: 5.

The chain couples TRBV29-1 to TRBJ2-1; 7 bases map to TRBD2. The V and J ends lost 4 bases and 12 bases, in that order; junction bases with no gene match: 12. Germline values: CDR1 SQVTM, CDR2 ANQGSEA. This CDR3 comprises 13 residues. The CDR3 sequence is CSVALALGAGQFF. The DNA for the CDR3 is TGCAGCGTTGCACTAGCGTTAGGAGCGGGGCAGTTCTTC.

V is TRBV9 and J is TRBJ2-7; 8 nucleotides match TRBD2. The CDR3 totals 16 residues. With V trimmed by 4 bases and J by 0 bases, 9 bases remained unmatched. Germline-derived CDR1 and CDR2 are SGDLS and YYNGEE. The CDR3 coding sequence is TGTGCCAGCAGCCTAGAAGCGGGGGCGGTCTCCTACGAGCAGTACTTC. Translated, it gives CASSLEAGAVSYEQYF.

This clonotype was seen only once. The rearrangement joins TRBV7-9 to TRBJ2-1; tentative D call: TRBD1 (6 bases). Trimming cost V 3 bases and J 8 bases, with 11 bases left between them. CDR3 length: 13 amino acids. Germline V CDR1 and CDR2: SEHNR, FQNEAQ (reference sequence). CDR3 residues: CASSFGTTHEQFF. As DNA, the CDR3 is TGTGCCAGCAGCTTTGGGACAACGCATGAGCAGTTCTTC.

A few counts support this clonotype. The gene calls are TRBV28 and TRBJ2-7; 9 bases agree with TRBD1. Germline lookup yields CDR1 MDHEN and CDR2 SYDVKM. J was trimmed by 3 bases and V by 7 bases; bases with no gene match: 7. This CDR3 contains 14 residues. As DNA, the CDR3 is TGTGCCAGCACCGCCGGGACAGGGAGCTACGAGCAGTACTTC. Amino acid sequence: CASTAGTGSYEQYF.

This clonotype was counted ten times or more. The CDR3 here is CASSWPTDTQYF. CDR3 sequence (DNA): TGCGCCAGCAGCTGGCCCACAGATACGCAGTATTTT. The V gene is TRBV5-1, the J gene TRBJ2-3; D is unclear. This CDR3 has 12 amino acids. Trimming shortened V by 3 bases and J by 2 bases, and 4 bases separated the two germline ends. Germline V gives CDR1 SGHRS, CDR2 YFSETQ.

The chain links TRBV27 to TRBJ1-6; D is undetermined. CDR1 and CDR2 (germline): MNHEY, SMNVEV (reference sequence). With 4 bases removed from V and 12 bases from J, the gap between germline ends came to 13 bases. CDR3 length: 13 amino acids. CDR3 in DNA: TGTGCCAGCAGTTCCACCCTCGGCCGACCCCTCCACTTT. This codes for CASSSTLGRPLHF.

This clonotype was detected only a few times. The chain joins TRBV11-2 to TRBJ2-1; 7 bases match TRBD2. The last part of the DNA fits TRBJ2-7 better; the J call may be wrong. Germline V CDR1 and CDR2: SGHAT, FQNNGV. The CDR3 consists of 15 residues. The DNA for the CDR3 is TGTGCCAGCAGGTTGACTAGCTGGTCCTACAATGAGCAGTACTTC. As protein: CASRLTSWSYNEQYF.

V usage is TRBV4-1 and J usage is TRBJ1-5, with D tentatively TRBD1 (5 bases). Per the germline V gene, CDR1 is MGHRA and CDR2 is YSYEKL. Deletions cut 1 base from V and 3 bases from J, with 10 bases between. This CDR3 spans 15 amino acids. The CDR3 is CASSQGWGINQPQHF. The DNA for the CDR3 is TGCGCCAGCAGCCAAGGATGGGGGATCAATCAGCCCCAGCATTTT.

This rearrangement joins TRBV3-1 to TRBJ2-2; 7 bases agree with TRBD2. The germline V gene has CDR1 LGHDT and CDR2 YNNKEL (reference sequence). CDR3 length: 16 residues. Unmatched junction bases numbered 4, after V lost 3 bases and J lost 0 bases. The CDR3 loop is CASSQGGLTNTGELFF. As DNA, the CDR3 is TGTGCCAGCAGCCAGGGGGGGTTAACGAACACCGGGGAGCTGTTTTTT. The variable domain in full, with the rest retrieved from reference TRBV3-1 and TRBJ2-2, is DTAVSQTPKYLVTQMGNDKSIKCEQNLGHDTMYWYKQDSKKFLKIMFSYNNKELIINETVPNRFSPKSPDKAHLNLHINSLELGDSAVYFCASSQGGLTNTGELFFGEGSRLTVL.